A few counts support the clone carrying this T cell receptor beta chain. From RNA transcripts, TCR beta CDR3 regions were amplified. The TCR CDR3 was amplified in a first-round RT-PCR using the HTBI primer set. TCRdb independently ran MiXCR on the multiplex PCR reads; one entry per CDR3 protein. Found here are 700,000 or so distinct CDR3 sequences, more than 14% of them singletons; the top ten hold 9.5% to 15%. This sample stems from a study of T cells in Graves' hyperthyroidism and ophthalmopathy. The CDR3 sequence is 16 residues long. Per germline, CDR1 SGHRS and CDR2 YFSETQ. With V trimmed by 4 bases and J by 2 bases, 11 bases remained unmatched.

This clonotype was sampled from a woman between 45 and 60 years old with Graves' ophthalmopathy. The gene calls are TRBV5-1 and TRBJ2-5; 7 bases line up with TRBD1. Material for sequencing was blood. CDR3 nucleotides: TGCGCCAGCAGCCAGCTGGGACAGCCGGTTCAAGAGACCCAGTACTTC. Encoded protein: CASSQLGQPVQETQYF.